What follows are 27 T cell receptor beta chains derived from one specimen sequenced in a study of cytomegalovirus exposure and HLA in healthy donors. Primers: 60 Vbeta forward and 13 Jbeta reverse. Profiling relied on immunoSEQ multiplex PCR, and the TCRdb table lists in-frame clones only, not all of them. The sample has fewer than 200,000 clones; almost 85% are singletons. Sample: PBMCs. Receptors originate from a young man in good health and CMV-seronegative.

V usage is TRBV27 and J usage is TRBJ2-7; a possible D gene is TRBD2 (7 bases). This CDR3 is built from 14 residues. Trimming pared 5 bases from V and 4 bases from J, leaving 15 bases between. Per the germline V gene, CDR1 is MNHEY and CDR2 is SMNVEV (reference sequence). CDR3 protein: CASSQRGRGYEQYF. The DNA for the CDR3 is TGTGCCAGCAGTCAGCGGGGCAGGGGATACGAGCAGTACTTC.

The rearrangement uses TRBV7-2 and TRBJ2-5; TRBD1 matches at 7 bases. The CDR3 is made up of 15 amino acids. The V gene's germline CDR1 is SGHTA and CDR2 FQGNSA. V lost 1 base and J lost 4; bases outside the gene matches: 6. The CDR3 is CASSLGGAGGETQYF. CDR3 nucleotide sequence: TGTGCCAGCAGCTTAGGAGGCGCAGGGGGAGAGACCCAGTACTTC.

J is TRBJ2-3 and V is TRBV10-3, with 7 bases lining up with TRBD2. CDR1 and CDR2 (germline): ENHRY, SYGVKD. The length of the CDR3 is 14 residues. J gave up 4 bases and V 7 bases, and 8 bases lay outside the gene matches. The CDR3 DNA reads TGTGCCATCACTCCGGTGGCGGGGGCAGATACGCAGTATTTT. Its translation is CAITPVAGADTQYF.

The V call is TRBV4-3, the J call TRBJ1-4, with 8 bases identical to TRBD1. The V and J ends lost 1 base and 5 bases, in that order; junction bases with no gene match: 6. Germline V gives CDR1 LGHNA, CDR2 YSLEER. The CDR3 is 16 residues long. The CDR3 spells CASSQGIGTGNEKLFF. The CDR3 DNA is TGCGCCAGCAGCCAAGGGATCGGGACAGGAAATGAAAAACTGTTTTTT.

The chain is built from TRBV2 and TRBJ2-1; 8 nucleotides line up with TRBD2. The CDR3 has 14 amino acids. V lost 11 bases and J lost 6; bases outside the gene matches: 12. CDR1 is SNHLY, CDR2 FYNNEI, per germline. The CDR3 loop is CAGVLGLDANEQFF. The CDR3 DNA reads as TGTGCCGGGGTCTTGGGACTAGACGCCAATGAGCAGTTCTTC. Drawing the rest from reference TRBV2 and TRBJ2-1, the complete variable domain is EPEVTQTPSHQVTQMGQEVILRCVPISNHLYFYWYRQILGQKVEFLVSFYNNEISEKSEIFDDQFSVERPDGSNFTLKIRSTKLEDSAMYFCAGVLGLDANEQFFGPGTRLTVL.

The rearrangement joins TRBV28 to TRBJ2-1, with 9 bases fitting TRBD1. CDR1 and CDR2 (germline): MDHEN, SYDVKM. The CDR3 contains 17 residues. J gave up 1 base and V 2 bases, and 6 bases lay outside the gene matches. The CDR3, as DNA: TGTGCCAGCAGTTTAGGGACAGGGATACCTTCCTACAATGAGCAGTTCTTC. Its translation is CASSLGTGIPSYNEQFF.

This clone was seen a handful of times. The V gene is TRBV6-1, the J gene TRBJ2-7, with 7 bases fitting TRBD1. The CDR3 has 14 residues. The junction had 6 bases not matched to a gene; V was cut back by 7 bases and J by 0 bases. CDR1 and CDR2 (germline): MNHNS, SASEGT. The CDR3 sequence: CASTGTVFSYEQYF. For the CDR3, the DNA is TGTGCCAGCACCGGGACAGTCTTCTCCTACGAGCAGTACTTC.

The chain combines TRBV25-1 with TRBJ2-1; 8 bases line up with TRBD1. The CDR3 sequence is 16 residues long. V was pared by 1 base and J by 4 bases, with 6 bases of the junction left unmatched. The germline CDR1 and CDR2 sequences are MGHDK and SYGVNS. The CDR3 coding sequence is TGTGCCAGCAGTGAATGGTCAGGGGGCGCTTACAATGAGCAGTTCTTC. Its protein product is CASSEWSGGAYNEQFF.

The chain links TRBV4-1 to TRBJ2-1; 12 nucleotides match TRBD2. This CDR3 has 16 amino acids. With V trimmed by 0 bases and J by 8 bases, 5 bases remained unmatched. In germline, CDR1 is MGHRA, CDR2 YSYEKL. CDR3 DNA sequence: TGCGCCAGCAGCCAAGATCCTAGCGGGAGGGTGGATGAGCAGTTCTTC. It is translated as CASSQDPSGRVDEQFF.

CDR3 nucleotides: TGTGCCTGGAGCGTAAGGGACAGGGGGTATGAGACCCAGTACTTC. Amino acid sequence: CAWSVRDRGYETQYF. The chain carries TRBV30 and TRBJ2-5; TRBD1 matches 11 bases. The germline gives CDR1 GTSNPN, CDR2 SVGIG (reference sequence). V shed 3 bases and J 5 bases; nucleotides not matched to a gene: 8. This CDR3 contains 15 residues.

This clone was seen more than once but under ten times. The CDR3 nucleotides read TGTGCCAGCAGTTACGCGGGGGCCTACGAGCAGTACTTC. Protein sequence: CASSYAGAYEQYF. The chain has TRBV6-6 and TRBJ2-5, with 7 bases identical to TRBD2. With the DNA end fitting TRBJ2-7 better, the J assignment may be wrong. CDR1 and CDR2 from the germline V gene are MNHNY and SVGAGI (reference sequence). This CDR3 is built from 13 residues.

Regarding this clone: At one of its ends the junction is not consistent with the germline gene, which may arise from a read error. The CDR3 reads CSSSEGLEDGELFF. CDR3 DNA: TGTAGCAGTTCAGAAGGACTTGAGGACGGGGAGCTGTTTTTT. The chain joins TRBV5-1 to TRBJ2-2, with a possible D match to TRBD2 (5 bases). This CDR3 region has 14 residues. CDR1 is SGHRS, CDR2 YFSETQ, per germline.

The sample holds a few counts of this clone. This chain connects TRBV6-6 to TRBJ2-7; tentatively, D is TRBD2 (6 bases). Per the germline V gene, CDR1 is MNHNY and CDR2 is SVGAGI (reference sequence). Trimming removed 5 bases at V and 0 bases at J, with 11 bases between. There are 14 residues in the CDR3. CDR3 residues: CASSVAESSYEQYF. CDR3 sequence (DNA): TGTGCCAGCAGTGTAGCGGAAAGCTCCTACGAGCAGTACTTC.

The chain combines TRBV6-6 with TRBJ1-6; no definite D call. The CDR3 covers 15 residues. V was clipped by 0 bases and J by 7 bases, with 10 bases between them. Looked up from germline, CDR1 is MNHNY and CDR2 is SVGAGI (reference sequence). The CDR3 is CASSYSGGFNSPLHF. CDR3 coding DNA: TGTGCCAGCAGTTACTCGGGAGGGTTCAATTCACCCCTCCACTTT.

This clone was seen a few times. V and J are TRBV18 and TRBJ2-3; the match to TRBD1 covers 8 bases. The CDR3 extends over 13 amino acids. Germline CDR1 is KGHSH and CDR2 is LQKENI. Germline trimming cut 3 bases from V and 4 bases from J; bases unmatched to any gene: 0. Here the CDR3 reads CASSPTGADTQYF. CDR3 in DNA: TGTGCCAGCTCACCGACAGGGGCAGATACGCAGTATTTT.

V is TRBV19 and J is TRBJ1-1, with D possibly TRBD1 on 6 matching bases. Germline V gene data show CDR1 as LNHDA and CDR2 as SQIVND (reference sequence). CDR3 length: 15 residues. The V gene lost 0 bases and the J gene lost 0 bases, with 8 bases spanning the gap. As DNA, the CDR3 is TGTGCCAGTAGTATAGATGGGGGCTTGAACACTGAAGCTTTCTTT. Protein: CASSIDGGLNTEAFF.

On this clone itself: At one boundary the junction diverges from the germline segment, which might be a read error. The chain combines TRBV7-7 with TRBJ2-2; tentative D call: TRBD2 (5 bases). CDR1 is SSHAT, CDR2 FNYEAQ, per germline (reference sequence). The CDR3 has 13 residues. CDR3 DNA: TGTGCTAGCAGCTTACACGGGGCCGGGGAGCTGTTTTTT. This sequence encodes CASSLHGAGELFF. The whole variable domain, remainder taken from reference TRBV7-7 and TRBJ2-2, is GAGVSQSPRYKVTKRGQDVTLRCDPISSHATLYWYQQALGQGPEFLTYFNYEAQPDKSGLPSDRFSAERPEGSISTLTIQRTEQRDSAMYRCASSLHGAGELFFGEGSRLTVL.

The chain carries TRBV27 and TRBJ2-1; 12 positions agree with TRBD2. From germline, CDR1 is MNHEY and CDR2 SMNVEV (reference sequence). The CDR3 contains 16 residues. V lost 0 bases, J lost 8 bases, and 5 bases stayed unmatched. CDR3 sequence reads: CASSLSPSGGGDEQFF. The DNA for the CDR3 is TGTGCCAGCAGTTTATCCCCTAGCGGGGGGGGCGATGAGCAGTTCTTC.

The J gene is TRBJ2-2, the V gene TRBV2; 8 bases align to TRBD1. The CDR3 totals 15 residues. Trimming took 6 bases from V and 4 from J; bases not matched to a gene: 7. The germline V gene has CDR1 SNHLY and CDR2 FYNNEI. CDR3 DNA: TGTGCCAGCAGGCTTCAAACAGGGGGCACCGGGGAGCTGTTTTTT. It translates to CASRLQTGGTGELFF.

This clone has just one count. This chain links TRBV5-1 with TRBJ1-1, with D maybe TRBD1 (6 bases). The CDR3 runs to 15 residues. V lost 6 bases and J lost 1, with 16 bases in between. Germline CDR1 SGHRS, CDR2 YFSETQ. CDR3 DNA: TGCGCCAGCATCGTCTCTCCGGGACAGAACACTGAAGCTTTCTTT. This gives the protein CASIVSPGQNTEAFF.

By share, this clone counts as medium-sized. V usage is TRBV6-1 and J usage is TRBJ2-7; D possibly corresponds to TRBD1 (6 bases). This CDR3 spans 15 amino acids. Between the trimmed V and J ends, which lost 2 bases and 3 bases, there was a span of 14 bases. The germline CDR1 and CDR2 sequences are MNHNS and SASEGT. CDR3 amino acids: CASSELGTPLYEQYF. CDR3 nucleotide sequence: TGTGCCAGCAGTGAACTCGGGACACCCCTCTACGAGCAGTACTTC.

The chain couples TRBV4-2 to TRBJ2-3; TRBD2 matches at 7 bases. Per the germline V gene, CDR1 is LGHNA and CDR2 is YNFKEQ. The CDR3 is 16 amino acids. Losses at the gene ends were 0 bases for V and 10 bases for J; bases not matched to a gene: 13. CDR3 nucleotide sequence: TGTGCCAGCAGCCAAGACGCAGGACTAGAAGCTACGTCGCAGTATTTT. Translated: CASSQDAGLEATSQYF.

This chain links TRBV5-6 with TRBJ2-3; possibly TRBD1 for D (6 bases). V was trimmed by 0 bases and J by 3 bases, leaving 11 bases between them. Germline V gene lookup returns CDR1 SGHDT and CDR2 YYEEEE. This CDR3 is built from 15 residues. The CDR3, as DNA: TGTGCCAGCAGCTTGGACAGGGTTAGTACAGATACGCAGTATTTT. This codes for CASSLDRVSTDTQYF.

The chain uses TRBV2 and TRBJ2-5; weak D call: TRBD2 (6 bases). Germline-derived CDR1 and CDR2 are SNHLY and FYNNEI. The CDR3 extends over 14 amino acids. V shed 5 bases and J shed 5 bases, with 15 bases lying between them. Written as DNA, the CDR3 is TGTGCCAGCAGTACCGGCGGAGGGTGGGAGACCCAGTACTTC. This codes for CASSTGGGWETQYF. Full variable domain (remainder filled in from reference TRBV2 and TRBJ2-5): EPEVTQTPSHQVTQMGQEVILRCVPISNHLYFYWYRQILGQKVEFLVSFYNNEISEKSEIFDDQFSVERPDGSNFTLKIRSTKLEDSAMYFCASSTGGGWETQYFGPGTRLLVL.

This chain joins TRBV10-2 and TRBJ1-5; D is perhaps TRBD1 (6 bases). The CDR3 totals 13 residues. Germline V lookup: CDR1 WSHSY, CDR2 SAAADI. Trimming pared 7 bases from V and 6 bases from J, leaving 13 bases between. DNA for the CDR3: TGCGCCAGCACGGCCGGGGGGGCTCAGCCCCAGCATTTT. Amino acids: CASTAGGAQPQHF.

The chain combines TRBV4-1 with TRBJ2-5, with 12 bases matching TRBD1. CDR1 MGHRA and CDR2 YSYEKL come from the germline V gene. This CDR3 is built from 17 residues. J was trimmed by 4 bases and V by 4 bases; bases with no gene match: 10. CDR3 loop: CASSPGGGQGARETQYF. In DNA form, the CDR3 reads TGCGCCAGCAGCCCAGGGGGGGGACAGGGGGCCCGAGAGACCCAGTACTTC.

The chain recombines TRBV18 with TRBJ2-3; no clear D. CDR3 length: 14 amino acids. V gave up 6 bases and J gave up 0 bases, with 10 bases separating them. CDR1 is KGHSH, CDR2 LQKENI, per germline. CDR3 sequence reads: CASSAAASTDTQYF. CDR3 DNA: TGTGCCAGCTCCGCGGCTGCGAGCACAGATACGCAGTATTTT.